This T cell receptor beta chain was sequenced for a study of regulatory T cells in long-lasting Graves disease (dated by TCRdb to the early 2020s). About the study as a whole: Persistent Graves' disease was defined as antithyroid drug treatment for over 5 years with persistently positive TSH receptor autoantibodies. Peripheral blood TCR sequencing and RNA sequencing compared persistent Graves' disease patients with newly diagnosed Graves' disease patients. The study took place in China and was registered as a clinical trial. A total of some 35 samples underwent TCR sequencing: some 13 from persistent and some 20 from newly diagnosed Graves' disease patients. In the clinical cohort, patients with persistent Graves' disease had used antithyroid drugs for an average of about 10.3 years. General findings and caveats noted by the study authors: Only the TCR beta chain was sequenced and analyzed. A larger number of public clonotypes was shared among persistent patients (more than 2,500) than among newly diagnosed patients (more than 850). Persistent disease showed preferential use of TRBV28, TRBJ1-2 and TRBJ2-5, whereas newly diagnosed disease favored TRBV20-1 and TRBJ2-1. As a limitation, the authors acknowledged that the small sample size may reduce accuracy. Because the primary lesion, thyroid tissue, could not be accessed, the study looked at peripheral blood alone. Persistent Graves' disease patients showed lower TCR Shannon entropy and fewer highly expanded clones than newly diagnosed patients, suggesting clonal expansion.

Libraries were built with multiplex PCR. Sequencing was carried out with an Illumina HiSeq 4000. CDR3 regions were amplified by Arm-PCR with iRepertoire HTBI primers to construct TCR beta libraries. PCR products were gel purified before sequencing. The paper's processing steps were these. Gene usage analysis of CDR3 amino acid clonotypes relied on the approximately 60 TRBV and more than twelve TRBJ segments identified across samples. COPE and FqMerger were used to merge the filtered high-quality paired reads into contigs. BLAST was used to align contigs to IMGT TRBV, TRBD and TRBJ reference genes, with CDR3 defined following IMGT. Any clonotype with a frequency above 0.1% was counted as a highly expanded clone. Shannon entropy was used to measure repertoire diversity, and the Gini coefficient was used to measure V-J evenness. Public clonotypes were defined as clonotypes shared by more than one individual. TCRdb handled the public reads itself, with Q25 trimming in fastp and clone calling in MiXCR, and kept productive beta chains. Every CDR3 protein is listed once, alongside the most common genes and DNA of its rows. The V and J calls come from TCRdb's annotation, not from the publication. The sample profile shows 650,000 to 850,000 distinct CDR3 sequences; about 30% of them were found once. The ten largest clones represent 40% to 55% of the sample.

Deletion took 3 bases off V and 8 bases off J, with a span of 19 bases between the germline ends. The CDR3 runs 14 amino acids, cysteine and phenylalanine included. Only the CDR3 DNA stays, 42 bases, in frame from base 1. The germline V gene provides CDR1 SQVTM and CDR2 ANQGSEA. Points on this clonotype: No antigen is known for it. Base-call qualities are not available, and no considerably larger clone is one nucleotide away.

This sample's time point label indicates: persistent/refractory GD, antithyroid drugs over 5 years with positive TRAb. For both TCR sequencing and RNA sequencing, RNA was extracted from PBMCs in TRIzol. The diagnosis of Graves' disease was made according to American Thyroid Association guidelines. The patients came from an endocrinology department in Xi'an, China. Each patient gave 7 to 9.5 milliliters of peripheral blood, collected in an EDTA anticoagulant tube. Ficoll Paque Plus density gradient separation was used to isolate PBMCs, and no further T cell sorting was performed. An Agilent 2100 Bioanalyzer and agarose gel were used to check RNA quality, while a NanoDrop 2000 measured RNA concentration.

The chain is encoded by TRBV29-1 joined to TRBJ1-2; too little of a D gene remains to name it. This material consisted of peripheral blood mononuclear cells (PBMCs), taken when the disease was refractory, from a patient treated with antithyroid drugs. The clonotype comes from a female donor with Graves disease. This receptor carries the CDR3 CSVDNKRDSEGYTF. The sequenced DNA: TGCAGCGTTGATAACAAGAGGGATAGCGAGGGCTACACCTTC.